This T cell receptor beta chain was sequenced in a study of early T cells in non-severe SARS-CoV-2 infection. V was clipped by 6 bases and J by 10 bases, with 14 bases between them. CDR1 is MNHEY and CDR2 is SMNVEV in the germline V gene (reference sequence). The CDR3 covers 12 residues. TCRdb itself ran the 5' RACE reads through MiXCR, one entry per CDR3 protein. The table lists tens of thousands of distinct CDR3 sequences, 11% of them singletons, with 6.4% in the top ten. This clonotype was seen at least ten times. Sequencing was done on a sample of whole blood. The chain has TRBV27 and TRBJ2-3; D possibly uses TRBD1 or TRBD2 (6 bases each). This TCR was recovered from an adult who was a healthcare worker with PCR-confirmed SARS-CoV-2 infection or an uninfected control (not recorded which). DNA of the CDR3: TGTGCCAGCAGGCAAGGAAGGGGGGCGCAGTATTTT. Its protein is CASRQGRGAQYF.